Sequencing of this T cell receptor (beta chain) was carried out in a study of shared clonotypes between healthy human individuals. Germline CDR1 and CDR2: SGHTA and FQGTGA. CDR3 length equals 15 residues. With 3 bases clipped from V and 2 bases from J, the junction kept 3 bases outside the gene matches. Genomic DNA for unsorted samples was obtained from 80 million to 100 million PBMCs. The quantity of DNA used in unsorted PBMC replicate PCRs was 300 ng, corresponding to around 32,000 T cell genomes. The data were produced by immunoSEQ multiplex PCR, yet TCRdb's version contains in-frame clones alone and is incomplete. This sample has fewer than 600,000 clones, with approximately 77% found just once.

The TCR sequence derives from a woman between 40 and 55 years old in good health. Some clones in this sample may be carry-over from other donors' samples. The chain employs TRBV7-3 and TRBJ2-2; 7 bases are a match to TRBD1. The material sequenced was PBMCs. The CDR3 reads CASSLDRINTGELFF. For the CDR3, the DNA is TGTGCCAGCAGCTTGGACAGGATAAACACCGGGGAGCTGTTTTTT.